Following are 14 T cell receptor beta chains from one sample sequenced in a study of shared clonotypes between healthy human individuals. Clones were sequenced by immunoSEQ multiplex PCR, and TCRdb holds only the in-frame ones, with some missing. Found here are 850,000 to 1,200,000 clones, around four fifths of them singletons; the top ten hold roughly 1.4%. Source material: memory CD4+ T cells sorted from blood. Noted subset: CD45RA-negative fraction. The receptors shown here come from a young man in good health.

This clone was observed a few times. The CDR3 region has the DNA TGCGCCAGCAGCCCGGCGGGGAGCAATCAGCCCCAGCATTTT. Residues: CASSPAGSNQPQHF. The rearrangement links TRBV5-1 to TRBJ1-5; D remains unclear. This CDR3 spans 14 amino acids. V dropped 4 bases and J dropped 1 base, with 9 bases sitting between them. Germline V CDR1 and CDR2: SGHRS, YFSETQ.

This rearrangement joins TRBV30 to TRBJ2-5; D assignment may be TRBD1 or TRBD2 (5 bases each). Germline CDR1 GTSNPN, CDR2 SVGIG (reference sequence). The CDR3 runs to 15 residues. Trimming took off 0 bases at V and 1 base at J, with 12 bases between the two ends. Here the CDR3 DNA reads TGTGCCTGGAGTGTCAGACTTGGGGGCCAAGAGACCCAGTACTTC. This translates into CAWSVRLGGQETQYF.

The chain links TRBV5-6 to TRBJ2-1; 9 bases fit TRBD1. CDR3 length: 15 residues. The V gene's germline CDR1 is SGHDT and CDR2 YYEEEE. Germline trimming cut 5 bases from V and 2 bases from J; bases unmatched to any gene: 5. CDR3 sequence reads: CASRAGTGTYNEQFF. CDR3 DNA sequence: TGTGCCAGCAGGGCCGGGACAGGGACCTACAATGAGCAGTTCTTC.

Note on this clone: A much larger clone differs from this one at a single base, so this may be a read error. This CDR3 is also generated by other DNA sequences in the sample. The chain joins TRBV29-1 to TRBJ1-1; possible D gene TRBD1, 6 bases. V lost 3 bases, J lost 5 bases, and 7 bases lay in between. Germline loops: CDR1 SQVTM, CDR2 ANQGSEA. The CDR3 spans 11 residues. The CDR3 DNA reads TGCAGCGTTGACAGGGGAACTGAAGCTTTCTTT. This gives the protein CSVDRGTEAFF.

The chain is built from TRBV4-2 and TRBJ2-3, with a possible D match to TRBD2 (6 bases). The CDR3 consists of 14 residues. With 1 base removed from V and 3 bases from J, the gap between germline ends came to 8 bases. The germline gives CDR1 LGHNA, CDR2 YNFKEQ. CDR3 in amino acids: CASSQGAGTDTQYF. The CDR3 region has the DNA TGTGCCAGCAGCCAAGGGGCGGGAACAGATACGCAGTATTTT.

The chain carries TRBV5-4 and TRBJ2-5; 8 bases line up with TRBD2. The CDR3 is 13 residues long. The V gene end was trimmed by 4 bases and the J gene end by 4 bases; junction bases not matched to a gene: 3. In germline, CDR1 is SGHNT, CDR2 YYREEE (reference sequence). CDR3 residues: CASSRGRTETQYF. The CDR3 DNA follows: TGTGCCAGCAGCCGCGGGAGGACAGAGACCCAGTACTTC.

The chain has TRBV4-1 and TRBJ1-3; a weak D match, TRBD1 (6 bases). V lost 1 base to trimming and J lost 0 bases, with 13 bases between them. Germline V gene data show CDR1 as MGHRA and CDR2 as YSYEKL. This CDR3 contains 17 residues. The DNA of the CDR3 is TGCGCCAGCAGCCAAGGATCTCAGACAGGCTCTGGAAACACCATATATTTT. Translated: CASSQGSQTGSGNTIYF.

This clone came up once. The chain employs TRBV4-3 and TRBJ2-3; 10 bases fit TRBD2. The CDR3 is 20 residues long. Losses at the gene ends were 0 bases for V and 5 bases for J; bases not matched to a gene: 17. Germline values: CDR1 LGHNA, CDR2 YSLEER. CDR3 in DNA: TGCGCCAGCAGCCAAGAAAACTCTAAGTCCCTTTTAGCGGGAGGAGATACGCAGTATTTT. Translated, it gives CASSQENSKSLLAGGDTQYF.

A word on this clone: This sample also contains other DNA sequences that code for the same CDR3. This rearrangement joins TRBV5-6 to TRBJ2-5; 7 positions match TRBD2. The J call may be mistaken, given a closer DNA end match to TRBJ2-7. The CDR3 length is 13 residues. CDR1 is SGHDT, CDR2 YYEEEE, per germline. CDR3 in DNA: TGTGCCAGCAGCTTGGCTAGCGGCTACGAGCAGTACTTC. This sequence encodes CASSLASGYEQYF.

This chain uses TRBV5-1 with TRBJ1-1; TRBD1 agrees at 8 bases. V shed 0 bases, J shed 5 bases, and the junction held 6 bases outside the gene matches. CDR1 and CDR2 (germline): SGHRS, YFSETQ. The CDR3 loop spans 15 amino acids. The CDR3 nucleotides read TGCGCCAGCAGCTTGGCCCGGGACAGGCGAACTGAAGCTTTCTTT. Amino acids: CASSLARDRRTEAFF.

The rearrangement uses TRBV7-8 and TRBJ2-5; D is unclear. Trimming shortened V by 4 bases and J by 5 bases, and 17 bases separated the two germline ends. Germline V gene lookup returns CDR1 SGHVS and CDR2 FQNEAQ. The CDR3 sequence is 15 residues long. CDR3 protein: CASSSGTGFGETQYF. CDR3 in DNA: TGTGCCAGCAGCTCAGGTACCGGGTTCGGGGAGACCCAGTACTTC. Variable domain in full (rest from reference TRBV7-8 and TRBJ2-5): GAGVSQSPRYKVAKRGQDVALRCDPISGHVSLFWYQQALGQGPEFLTYFQNEAQLDKSGLPSDRFFAERPEGSVSTLKIQRTQQEDSAVYLCASSSGTGFGETQYFGPGTRLLVL.

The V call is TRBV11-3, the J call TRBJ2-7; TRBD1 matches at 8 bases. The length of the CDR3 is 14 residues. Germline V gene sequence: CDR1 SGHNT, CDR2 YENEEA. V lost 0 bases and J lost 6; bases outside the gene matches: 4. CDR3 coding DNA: TGTGCCAGCAGCTTAGACGGACAGGGCGGCGAGCAGTACTTC. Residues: CASSLDGQGGEQYF. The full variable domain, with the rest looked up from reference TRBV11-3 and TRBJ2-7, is EAGVVQSPRYKIIEKKQPVAFWCNPISGHNTLYWYLQNLGQGPELLIRYENEEAVDDSQLPKDRFSAERLKGVDSTLKIQPAELGDSAVYLCASSLDGQGGEQYFGPGTRLTVT.

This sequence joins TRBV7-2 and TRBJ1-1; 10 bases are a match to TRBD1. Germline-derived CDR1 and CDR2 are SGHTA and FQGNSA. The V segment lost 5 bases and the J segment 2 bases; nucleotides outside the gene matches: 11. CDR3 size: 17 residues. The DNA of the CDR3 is TGTGCCAGCAGCCCCCGTCCCGGGACAGGGGCCAACACTGAAGCTTTCTTT. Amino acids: CASSPRPGTGANTEAFF.

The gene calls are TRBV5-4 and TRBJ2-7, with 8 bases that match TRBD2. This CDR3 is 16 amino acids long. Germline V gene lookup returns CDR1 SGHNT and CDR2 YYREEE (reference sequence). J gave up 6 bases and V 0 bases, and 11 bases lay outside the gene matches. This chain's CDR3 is CASSLAGVAGTFEQYF. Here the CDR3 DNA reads TGTGCCAGCAGCTTGGCCGGGGTAGCGGGAACTTTCGAGCAGTACTTC.